This TCR beta chain came from a study of T cell responses to AZD1222 COVID-19 vaccine (dated by TCRdb to the early 2020s). Broadly, across the study: AZD1222 recipients with second doses at about 4 weeks or about 12 weeks were pooled, because spike-specific TCR depth and breadth did not differ between schedules. TCR sequencing was performed for roughly 250 trial participants, of whom some 200 were given two doses of AZD1222 and approximately 26 were given two doses of MenACWY control vaccine. Trial participants were enrolled by age into 18-55, 56-69 and 70-plus year subgroups, with around 150, 28 and 57 TCR-sequenced participants respectively. Overall results and qualifications from the work: Because no samples from the day 14 peak response were available, repertoires could be characterized only after the peak T cell response. The 56-69-year group was small, and its depth increase did not reach significance, likely because of low power. Conclusions about previously exposed vaccinees are limited, since just 6 or 7 AZD1222 recipients were seropositive for SARS-CoV-2 at baseline. After two AZD1222 doses, both the breadth and the depth of spike-specific TCRs were significantly higher than at day 0 and than in MenACWY recipients. Most participants were white British and females outnumbered males, and the authors suggested that clonal diversity may have been underestimated. Reportedly, almost half of the unique spike-specific TCRs recognized epitopes lying outside the regions that are mutated in the B.1.351 and B.1.1.7 variants. The whole spike protein was spanned by vaccine-associated CD4 TCRs, and dominant responses were seen in regions 160-218 and 743-854.

From cysteine to phenylalanine, the CDR3 is 14 amino acids long. Solely the CDR3 DNA is kept, with 42 bases framed from the first base. The V and J ends are trimmed by 1 base and 4 bases, leaving 7 bases between them. CDR1 and CDR2 (SGHVS, FQNEAQ) derive from the germline V gene. The CDR3 regions of human TCRbeta chains were subjected to immunosequencing. The authors' pipeline ran thus. TCRs in the repertoires were compared against a reference library of SARS-CoV-2-specific TCRs that had been generated with the MIRA antigen-specificity platform. Breadth meant the fraction of unique TCRs that were SARS-CoV-2-associated, whereas depth meant the fraction of total T cells that were SARS-CoV-2-associated. Each spike-specific TCR was assigned to its reactive spike region and to a CD4 or CD8 class using the MIRA data. Log10-transformed breadth and depth values were compared by one-way ANOVA with Sidak's multiple comparisons tests. Drawn from immuneACCESS, this table holds only the in-frame rearrangements with V and J called that TCRdb kept. Clones are partly lost; checked studies trace under half to an unresolved V gene and leave the rest unexplained. The D gene and trimming were derived from the DNA, and the V and J assignments and clone size from that table. The sample records about 120,000 clones, roughly 92% of which are singletons. The ten most abundant clones make up around 1.5% of the sample.

Points on this clone: Its cognate antigen has yet to be identified. Base qualities are not at hand, and no much larger clone is one base apart.

This specimen's time point label, interpreted: baseline before first vaccination. The vaccinee samples were drawn from two UK trials, COV001 and COV002, one of which was a single-blind randomized controlled phase 2/3 trial testing AZD1222 (ChAdOx1 nCoV-19) in healthy adults. Trial participant PBMC samples were collected at day 0 and day 28 after the second dose for TCRbeta chain sequencing. Sequenced material: peripheral blood, taken on day 0 of AZD1222 vaccination. In this chain, TRBV7-8 is recombined with TRBJ1-4; tentative D gene TRBD1, with 5 bases matching. The receptor's source is an adult in good health. CDR3 sequence: CASSLGGLNEKLFF. Read as DNA, the sequence is TGTGCCAGCAGCTTAGGGGGCCTTAATGAAAAACTGTTTTTT.